The 10 T cell receptor beta chains below were found in one sample sequenced in a study of T cells in localized non-small cell lung cancer. Produced via immunoSEQ multiplex PCR; TCRdb's table is partial and in-frame only. The table includes 45,000 to 50,000 clones, around 86% detected once. The specimen was PBMCs, collected before any cancer treatment. The receptors were gathered from a man between 35 and 75 years old with stage II lung adenocarcinoma.

This clone was seen a single time. The V and J genes are TRBV6-5 and TRBJ1-2; D gene unclear. The germline V gene has CDR1 MNHEY and CDR2 SVGAGI. This CDR3 is built from 15 residues. The V end lost 4 bases, the J end lost 8 bases, and 20 bases lay between the germline ends. The CDR3 coding sequence is TGTGCCAGCAGTTTGGATAGGCTTGGTTCGGAAGGCTACACCTTC. Translation gives CASSLDRLGSEGYTF.

V is TRBV4-1 and J is TRBJ1-2; D is unclear. This CDR3 region has 16 residues. CDR1 is MGHRA, CDR2 YSYEKL, per germline. Trimming cost V 1 base and J 0 bases, with 12 bases left between them. The CDR3 nucleotides are TGCGCCAGCAGCCAAGCCAGGACGGTAGCTAACTATGGCTACACCTTC. This codes for CASSQARTVANYGYTF.

The V call is TRBV28, the J call TRBJ2-5; 9 nucleotides line up with TRBD2. CDR1 is MDHEN, CDR2 SYDVKM, per germline. CDR3 size: 15 residues. J lost 0 bases, V lost 7 bases, and 6 bases had no gene match. CDR3 coding DNA: TGTGCCAGCACCAGCGGGAGGATTGACCAAGAGACCCAGTACTTC. This encodes CASTSGRIDQETQYF.

The chain recombines TRBV5-4 with TRBJ2-3; TRBD1 matches at 8 bases. V lost 2 bases, J lost 2 bases, and 10 bases stayed unmatched. Germline V gene sequence: CDR1 SGHNT, CDR2 YYREEE (reference sequence). The CDR3 runs to 17 residues. CDR3 region: CASSFRTGPLYTDTQYF. Written as DNA, the CDR3 is TGTGCCAGCAGCTTTAGGACAGGGCCCTTATACACAGATACGCAGTATTTT.

CDR3 residues: CASSDGGGIRANQPQHF. DNA of the CDR3: TGTGCCAGCAGTGATGGGGGCGGGATCAGGGCCAATCAGCCCCAGCATTTT. V is TRBV28 and J is TRBJ1-5; TRBD1 is a possible D gene (6 bases). V shed 5 bases and J shed 3 bases, with 20 bases lying between them. CDR1 is MDHEN and CDR2 is SYDVKM in the germline V gene. This CDR3 contains 17 residues.

This rearrangement joins TRBV5-1 to TRBJ1-1; no reliable D call. The CDR3 is 14 amino acids. The V end lost 0 bases, the J end lost 0 bases, and 6 bases lay between the germline ends. Germline assignment: CDR1 SGHRS and CDR2 YFSETQ. The CDR3 here is CASSLGVLNTEAFF. The CDR3 nucleotides are TGCGCCAGCAGCTTGGGGGTTCTGAACACTGAAGCTTTCTTT.

By sample share, this clone is medium-sized. The chain recombines TRBV5-4 with TRBJ2-7, with 7 nucleotides matching TRBD1. Germline assignment: CDR1 SGHNT and CDR2 YYREEE (reference sequence). The CDR3 runs 15 residues. Trimming took 1 base from V and 7 from J; bases not matched to a gene: 11. CDR3 DNA sequence: TGTGCCAGCAGCTTGAGGGGGCTCGCCCAAGGGGAGCAGTACTTC. Translated: CASSLRGLAQGEQYF. The full variable domain, in which reference TRBV5-4 and TRBJ2-7 provide the parts outside the CDR3, is ETGVTQSPTHLIKTRGQQVTLRCSSQSGHNTVSWYQQALGQGPQFIFQYYREEENGRGNFPPRFSGLQFPNYSSELNVNALELDDSALYLCASSLRGLAQGEQYFGPGTRLTVT.

The table lists this clone with a few counts. DNA for the CDR3: TGTGCCAGCGCGACGGGGGGCCACTATGGCTACACCTTC. Translation: CASATGGHYGYTF. The V and J genes are TRBV28 and TRBJ1-2; tentatively, D is TRBD1 (6 bases). V was pared by 8 bases and J by 3 bases, with 13 bases between. Germline CDR1 reads MDHEN; CDR2 reads SYDVKM. The CDR3 has 13 amino acids.

The chain joins TRBV13 to TRBJ2-5, with a possible D match to TRBD2 (5 bases). Germline V gene data show CDR1 as PRHDT and CDR2 as FYEKMQ (reference sequence). The CDR3 is made up of 13 amino acids. Between the trimmed V and J ends, which lost 3 bases and 4 bases, there was a span of 9 bases. CDR3 coding DNA: TGTGCCAGCAGCTTCACTAGTAGAGAGACCCAGTACTTC. Translating gives CASSFTSRETQYF.

V gene TRBV5-6 combines with J gene TRBJ2-1, with D unresolved. V was clipped by 4 bases and J by 0 bases, with 14 bases between them. CDR1 and CDR2 from the germline V gene are SGHDT and YYEEEE. The CDR3 totals 16 residues. The CDR3 sequence: CASSPNWASSYNEQFF. The CDR3 coding sequence is TGTGCCAGCAGCCCGAATTGGGCTAGCTCCTACAATGAGCAGTTCTTC.